The sequence of this T cell receptor (beta chain) was determined in a study of technical replicates of blood from several donors (dated by TCRdb to the late 2010s). A remark on this clone: It lacks a known antigen. No quality values exist for individual bases; no much larger clone is one base distant.

The germline V gene encodes CDR1 ENHRY and CDR2 SYGVKD. Deletion took 4 bases off V and 1 base off J, with a span of 5 bases between the germline ends. The CDR3 spans 13 residues, from the cysteine through the phenylalanine. Here the CDR3 DNA is all that survives: 39 bases in frame from base 1. The receptor library was made with the immunoSEQ multiplex PCR assay. In its TCRdb copy, this immuneACCESS table keeps in-frame sequences only and misses some clones. Where compared with another copy, unresolved V genes explain less than half of these, and the others have no known cause. For this sample there are 55,000 to 75,000 clones; about 95% appear just once. The top ten clonotypes cover 3% of the sample.

The sequence links TRBV10-3 to TRBJ1-5; the D gene cannot be resolved reliably. Material: PBMCs. This sequence was found in a human donor in good health. Some clones in this sample may be carry-over from other donors' samples. The DNA sequence is TGTGCCATCAGTGGCGAGAGCAATCAGCCCCAGCATTTT. Its protein product is CAISGESNQPQHF.